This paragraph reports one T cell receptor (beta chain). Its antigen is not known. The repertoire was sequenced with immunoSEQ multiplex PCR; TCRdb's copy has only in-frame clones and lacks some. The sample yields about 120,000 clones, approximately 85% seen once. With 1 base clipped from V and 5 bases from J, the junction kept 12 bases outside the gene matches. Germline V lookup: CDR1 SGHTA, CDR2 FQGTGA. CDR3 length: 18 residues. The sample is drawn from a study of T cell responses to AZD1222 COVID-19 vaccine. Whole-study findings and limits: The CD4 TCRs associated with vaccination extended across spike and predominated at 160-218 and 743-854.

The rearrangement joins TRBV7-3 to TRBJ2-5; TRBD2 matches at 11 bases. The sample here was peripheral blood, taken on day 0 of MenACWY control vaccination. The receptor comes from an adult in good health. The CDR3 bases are TGTGCCAGCAGCTTAAAAGGTGGAGCTAGCGGGGGGTCGGAGACCCAGTACTTC. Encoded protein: CASSLKGGASGGSETQYF.